The TCR beta chain under discussion was sequenced for a study of Ad26.COV2.S vaccination and SARS-CoV-2 variants. Described treatment: approximately 18 received Ad26.COV2.S at low or high dose, single or two shots; 5 received placebo; per-sample allocation not given. Following the first vaccine or placebo injection, samples were taken on day 63. The CDR3 is 14 amino acids. The trim removed 7 bases at V and 2 bases at J, leaving 5 bases unmatched. Looked up from germline, CDR1 is SGHRS and CDR2 is YFSETQ. This clone showed up just a few times. No antigen is known for it. Here immunoSEQ multiplex PCR was the method, and the copy in TCRdb shows in-frame clones only, minus some. The sample has more than 300,000 clones; approximately 86% are singletons. General study points: An underestimation of total T cell responses may have resulted from the TCR breadth and depth analyses.

The gene calls are TRBV5-1 and TRBJ1-2; 10 nucleotides line up with TRBD1. The sample here was peripheral blood, taken in a trial of Ad26.COV2.S vaccine versus placebo. This receptor was identified in a person aged 18 to 59 who received the Ad26.COV2.S COVID-19 vaccine or a placebo. The CDR3 sequence: CASQTGGPNYGYTF. The CDR3 region has the DNA TGCGCCAGCCAGACAGGGGGCCCGAACTATGGCTACACCTTC. Full variable domain (outside the CDR3, taken from reference TRBV5-1 and TRBJ1-2): KAGVTQTPRYLIKTRGQQVTLSCSPISGHRSVSWYQQTPGQGLQFLFEYFSETQRNKGNFPGRFSGRQFSNSRSEMNVSTLELGDSALYLCASQTGGPNYGYTFGSGTRLTVV.